The clone carrying this TCR beta chain appeared a few times. What it binds is unknown. Germline V gives CDR1 SEHNR, CDR2 FQNEAQ (reference sequence). The ends lost 4 bases at V and 7 bases at J; junction bases unmatched: 7. This CDR3 has 14 amino acids. Construction of the TCRbeta library involved unique molecular identifiers. MiXCR, applied by TCRdb to the PCR reads, yields one record per CDR3 protein. The repertoire has some 260,000 distinct CDR3 sequences, 24% of them found once; the top ten carry 4.5% to 5.5%. The sample originates from a study of T-cell reconstitution after alpha-beta-depleted transplantation in children. Study-level findings and limits: Two months or so post-transplant, alpha-beta T cells reportedly derived from several hundred expanded graft clones. Fresh T-cell production supplied most of the T-cell counts and diversity seen one year after transplant. For some patients, TCRbeta diversity was high at day 60 because of recipient T cells and thymic progenitors that survived.

V gene TRBV7-9 combines with J gene TRBJ1-2; 9 nucleotides align to TRBD1. This clonotype was sampled from a female patient aged 2 to 10 who had a stem cell transplant for congenital amegakaryocytic thrombocytopenia, so the T cells may come from the graft donor. The specimen comprised PBMCs, mostly from graft donor cells, sampled 360 days after TCRalphabeta/CD19-depleted stem cell transplant. The DNA of the CDR3 is TGTGCCAGCAGCTCGATACAGGGGGCGCGTGGCTACACCTTC. Encoded protein: CASSSIQGARGYTF.